This TCR beta chain is drawn from a study of T-cell memory formation after mild COVID-19 (dated by TCRdb to about 2021). Context from the whole study: TCR sequence clusters from the two donors were largely donor specific. Longitudinal TCRalpha and TCRbeta repertoire sequencing tracked T-cell clones expanding and contracting after mild COVID-19 in a couple of donors. The cohort was made up of two young adult volunteers, one female and one male, who were previously healthy.

Instrument on record: Illumina NovaSeq 6000. Using 5'RACE with constant-segment primers, TCRalpha and TCRbeta cDNA libraries were constructed, with sample barcodes and unique molecular identifiers added in the process. RNA was extracted from every sample with Trizol reagent. Libraries were amplified in two PCR steps, with a second sample barcode and Illumina TruSeq adapters added in the second step. Sequencing of the libraries was done on an Illumina NovaSeq, producing 2 x 150 bp paired-end reads. Turning to the authors' computational methods: With migec v1.2.7, reads were demultiplexed and then collapsed into UMI-guided consensus sequences. Using mixcr v2.1.11, the UMI consensuses were aligned to TRA and TRB V and J templates and assembled into clonotypes. A clonotype was counted as expanded or contracted only if both edgeR and NoisET called the change significant, with noise models trained on biological replicates. For edgeR calls, a false discovery rate-adjusted p below 0.01 and a log2 fold-change threshold of 1 were applied. PCA with hierarchical clustering of max-normalized trajectories of the 1000 most abundant clonotypes was used as exploratory dynamics analysis. Separately sequenced CD4+ and CD8+ repertoires were used to assign a CD4 or CD8 phenotype to each responding clone. Starting from the raw public reads, TCRdb applied fastp trimming at Q25, assembled clones with MiXCR and retained in-frame beta chains. Under each unique CDR3 protein, matching rows form one entry showing the most common genes and DNA. These V and J calls derive from TCRdb rather than the authors' analysis. The sample includes approximately 410,000 distinct CDR3 sequences, with about 25% observed a single time. Roughly 14% of the sample lies in the top ten.

On the study overall, not on this receptor specifically: The study included only two mild cases, and larger cohorts that include severe cases with pre-infection samples were judged to be necessary. Clones contracting from day 15 to 85 had balanced CD4/CD8 phenotypes, while a second wave expanding from day 15 to 37 was biased towards CD4+. SARS-CoV-2 specificity was not confirmed for the second-wave clones peaking on day 37. Contracting CD4+ clones turned up mainly in the CM and EM memory subsets, whereas EMRA was where CD8+ clones were enriched. The detection of some responding clones in pre-infection memory suggests that pre-existing cross-reactive memory T cells joined the SARS-CoV-2 response.

Of note for this clonotype: Its specific antigen is unknown. The record has no base qualities; no much larger clone is one base away.

Ficoll-Paque density gradient centrifugation was the method used to isolate PBMCs. The CDR3 contains 14 residues, cysteine and phenylalanine counted. Only the CDR3 portion is preserved as DNA: 42 bases, with reading frame beginning at the first base. At the junction V is shortened by 5 bases and J by 0 bases, with 9 bases in between. CDR1 and CDR2 (LNHNV, YYDKDF) derive from the germline V gene (reference sequence). The TCR originated in an adult woman who had mild COVID-19 (a few samples of this study predate the infection). The sample titles of this study are shuffled in the database, so cell type and time point are left out; the donor was told from shared clones. Sequencing used PBMCs or a T cell subset sorted from them (not recorded which). The chain joins TRBV15 to TRBJ2-3; the D gene identity is not certain. The CDR3 in this case is CATSPSRSTDTQYF. The bases are TGTGCCACCAGCCCCAGCCGTAGCACAGATACGCAGTATTTT.